This TCR beta chain appears in the sequencing data of a study of cytomegalovirus exposure and HLA in healthy donors. PCR employed 60 Vbeta and 13 Jbeta primers. Data came from immunoSEQ multiplex PCR; TCRdb stores just in-frame clones and leaves some out. The sample lists 70,000 or so clones, around 68% occurring once. Germline CDR1 and CDR2: SGHDN and FVKESK. The CDR3 extends over 13 amino acids. The V and J ends lost 8 bases and 6 bases respectively, with 16 bases between them. Nominally healthy donors were sampled, though unrecorded immune exposures were likely. This sequence was found in a woman aged 25 to 39 in good health and CMV-seronegative. Sample: PBMCs. The gene calls are TRBV14 and TRBJ1-2, with a weak D call TRBD1 (5 bases). This chain's CDR3 is CASRWGGTHGYTF. In DNA, the CDR3 is TGTGCCAGCCGGTGGGGGGGAACCCATGGCTACACCTTC.